Following are 32 T cell receptor beta chains from one sample sequenced in a study of OX40 agonist ivuxolimab in advanced cancers. Produced via immunoSEQ multiplex PCR; TCRdb's table is partial and in-frame only. The table records about 26,000 clones, roughly three quarters of them present only once. The material was CD4+ or CD8+ T cells sorted from blood, obtained in a trial of the OX40 agonist ivuxolimab. The receptors originated from an adult with an advanced solid tumor such as melanoma, head and neck, liver or kidney cancer.

In DNA, the CDR3 is TGCGCCAGCAGCCAATCGGGACAGACGTTCACCGGGGAGCTGTTTTTT. It specifies CASSQSGQTFTGELFF. The chain is built from TRBV4-1 and TRBJ2-2; 7 bases are a match to TRBD1. Germline loops: CDR1 MGHRA, CDR2 YSYEKL. Trimming cost V 2 bases and J 4 bases; bases outside gene matches: 7. The CDR3 has 16 residues.

The V and J genes are TRBV9 and TRBJ2-7; D is uncertain. The CDR3 is 12 residues long. CDR1 is SGDLS, CDR2 YYNGEE, per germline. V was shortened by 7 bases and J by 2 bases, with 10 bases between the two germline ends. The CDR3: CASGLDAYEQYF. The CDR3 nucleotides read TGTGCCAGCGGCCTGGACGCCTACGAGCAGTACTTC.

The gene calls are TRBV5-6 and TRBJ1-2; D is perhaps TRBD1 (5 bases). The CDR3 sequence is 14 residues long. Trimming left V 2 bases short and J 4 bases short, with 12 bases between. Germline values: CDR1 SGHDT, CDR2 YYEEEE. This CDR3 reads CASSFLDSFYGYTF. In DNA, the CDR3 is TGTGCCAGCAGCTTTCTTGACAGCTTCTATGGCTACACCTTC.

The genes are TRBV2 and TRBJ2-5, with D possibly TRBD1 on 6 matching bases. The CDR3 loop spans 14 amino acids. CDR1 SNHLY and CDR2 FYNNEI come from the germline V gene. Trimming stripped 6 bases from V and 5 bases from J, with 16 bases between. CDR3 amino acids: CASSQYRVEETQYF. The CDR3 coding sequence is TGTGCCAGCAGCCAATACAGGGTTGAGGAGACCCAGTACTTC.

The genes are TRBV27 and TRBJ1-5, with D perhaps TRBD1 (6 bases). Germline CDR1 reads MNHEY; CDR2 reads SMNVEV (reference sequence). The CDR3 spans 13 residues. Trimming took off 8 bases at V and 7 bases at J, with 15 bases between the two ends. CDR3 protein: CASGPGARQPQHF. CDR3 DNA: TGTGCCAGCGGCCCGGGGGCGCGACAGCCCCAGCATTTT.

The chain uses TRBV29-1 and TRBJ2-1; unclear D gene. The germline V gene has CDR1 SQVTM and CDR2 ANQGSEA. The V and J ends lost 3 bases and 1 base respectively, with 10 bases between them. The CDR3 is made up of 14 amino acids. CDR3 sequence (DNA): TGCAGCGTTGAGGGGTGGGCATCCTACAATGAGCAGTTCTTC. Amino acid sequence: CSVEGWASYNEQFF.

The chain recombines TRBV5-1 with TRBJ1-4; 9 positions match TRBD1. CDR3 length: 15 residues. V shed 0 bases, J shed 6 bases, and the junction held 3 bases outside the gene matches. Germline-derived CDR1 and CDR2 are SGHRS and YFSETQ. CDR3 sequence (DNA): TGCGCCAGCAGCTTGGAGGGACAGGGATATGAAAAACTGTTTTTT. Amino acid sequence: CASSLEGQGYEKLFF.

This clone was observed a handful of times. The chain carries TRBV7-2 and TRBJ2-7; the D is unclear. This CDR3 has 14 amino acids. Trimming took off 2 bases at V and 4 bases at J, with 12 bases between the two ends. Germline lookup yields CDR1 SGHTA and CDR2 FQGNSA. Here the CDR3 reads CASSLNVGVYEQYF. Here the CDR3 DNA reads TGTGCCAGCAGCTTAAATGTTGGAGTGTACGAGCAGTACTTC.

This clone was seen a single time. The chain couples TRBV7-3 to TRBJ2-7, with D possibly matching TRBD1 (5 bases). Trimming stripped 2 bases from V and 3 bases from J, with 8 bases between. Germline V gives CDR1 SGHTA, CDR2 FQGTGA. This CDR3 comprises 13 residues. The CDR3 nucleotides are TGTGCCAGCAGCTTATGGCAGGGCTACGAGCAGTACTTC. Amino acids: CASSLWQGYEQYF.

CDR3 residues: CASSLDAAGGIEKLFF. The CDR3 DNA reads as TGCGCCAGCAGCTTGGATGCGGCAGGGGGCATTGAAAAACTGTTTTTT. J is TRBJ1-4 and V is TRBV5-1, with 8 bases that match TRBD1. Germline loops: CDR1 SGHRS, CDR2 YFSETQ. This CDR3 is built from 16 residues. V shed 0 bases, J shed 7 bases, and the junction held 8 bases outside the gene matches.

This chain joins TRBV9 and TRBJ2-2, with 8 nucleotides matching TRBD2. The germline CDR1 and CDR2 sequences are SGDLS and YYNGEE. The V gene end was trimmed by 0 bases and the J gene end by 4 bases; junction bases not matched to a gene: 2. This CDR3 is 15 amino acids long. CDR3 coding DNA: TGTGCCAGCAGCGTAGAACTAGCGGCCACCGGGGAGCTGTTTTTT. Residues: CASSVELAATGELFF.

The chain combines TRBV6-5 with TRBJ2-7; 11 nucleotides match TRBD1. From germline, CDR1 is MNHEY and CDR2 SVGAGI. With 2 bases clipped from V and 3 bases from J, the junction kept 0 bases outside the gene matches. The CDR3 loop spans 14 amino acids. Here the CDR3 reads CASSYGTGGYEQYF. CDR3 bases: TGTGCCAGCAGTTACGGGACAGGGGGCTACGAGCAGTACTTC.

Concerning this clone itself: Germline is not matched at one junction end, which may reflect a read error. This chain joins TRBV19 and TRBJ2-7; D remains ambiguous. In germline, CDR1 is LNHDA, CDR2 SQIVND (reference sequence). The CDR3 extends over 15 amino acids. This CDR3 reads CTSSIIVGSSYEQYF. The DNA for the CDR3 is TGTACCAGTAGTATTATCGTGGGAAGCTCCTACGAGCAGTACTTC.

The genes are TRBV27 and TRBJ2-7, with TRBD2 matching 10 bases. Germline lookup yields CDR1 MNHEY and CDR2 SMNVEV (reference sequence). V was clipped by 2 bases and J by 6 bases; unmatched bases: 4. The CDR3 is made up of 14 amino acids. The CDR3 bases are TGTGCCAGCAGTTTAGGTCTAGCGGGAGTCGAGCAGTACTTC. Protein: CASSLGLAGVEQYF.

The genes are TRBV11-2 and TRBJ2-5, with D unclear. Germline V gives CDR1 SGHAT, CDR2 FQNNGV. V was shortened by 1 base and J by 6 bases, with 3 bases between the two germline ends. The CDR3 runs to 11 residues. The CDR3 coding sequence is TGTGCCAGCAGCTTAGTCCAGACCCAGTACTTC. The encoded protein is CASSLVQTQYF.

The V and J genes are TRBV6-5 and TRBJ1-4, with D unresolved. The CDR3 sequence is 14 residues long. V was clipped by 6 bases and J by 2 bases, with 10 bases between them. Germline V lookup: CDR1 MNHEY, CDR2 SVGAGI. CDR3 protein: CASSRPRTNEKLFF. DNA for the CDR3: TGTGCCAGCAGCCGACCGAGGACTAATGAAAAACTGTTTTTT.

The CDR3 spells CASRTSWDPDTQYF. CDR3 nucleotide sequence: TGTGCCAGCAGGACTAGTTGGGATCCAGATACGCAGTATTTT. V and J are TRBV5-4 and TRBJ2-3; TRBD2 might be the D (6 bases). V shed 5 bases and J shed 4 bases, with 14 bases lying between them. CDR3 size: 14 residues. Germline CDR1 SGHNT, CDR2 YYREEE (reference sequence).

The chain links TRBV9 to TRBJ2-3; TRBD2 matches 10 bases. V gave up 1 base and J gave up 2 bases; unmatched junction bases: 7. The CDR3 runs to 17 residues. Germline CDR1 is SGDLS and CDR2 is YYNGEE. The CDR3 bases are TGTGCCAGCAGCGTATTTTCCCTAGCGGGAGTCACAGATACGCAGTATTTT. It encodes CASSVFSLAGVTDTQYF.

The chain uses TRBV19 and TRBJ1-2; no definite D call. The length of the CDR3 is 13 residues. V was shortened by 7 bases and J by 5 bases, with 14 bases between the two germline ends. Germline-derived CDR1 and CDR2 are LNHDA and SQIVND (reference sequence). CDR3 in DNA: TGTGCCAGTAAAGGCTTCAGCAGTTATGGCTACACCTTC. Its protein product is CASKGFSSYGYTF.

The chain is built from TRBV6-5 and TRBJ2-7; D unresolved. V lost 2 bases and J 0 bases, leaving 8 bases between the germline ends. There are 14 residues in the CDR3. Germline V gene lookup returns CDR1 MNHEY and CDR2 SVGAGI. The CDR3 DNA reads TGTGCCAGCAGTTACGGTCCGGGCTCCTACGAGCAGTACTTC. Its translation: CASSYGPGSYEQYF.

This chain connects TRBV7-6 to TRBJ1-1; D remains unclear. Per the germline V gene, CDR1 is SGHVS and CDR2 is FNYEAQ. The germline V and J ends were trimmed by 0 bases and 2 bases, with 7 bases remaining between them. The CDR3 sequence is 14 residues long. CDR3 sequence (DNA): TGTGCCAGCAGCTTAGCGCCCACAAACACTGAAGCTTTCTTT. This sequence encodes CASSLAPTNTEAFF.

The chain combines TRBV4-1 with TRBJ1-4; 11 positions match TRBD1. The CDR3 runs 19 residues. The V segment lost 5 bases and the J segment 0 bases; nucleotides outside the gene matches: 11. The germline V gene has CDR1 MGHRA and CDR2 YSYEKL. CDR3 loop: CASSSFVAGQGATNEKLFF. DNA for the CDR3: TGCGCCAGCAGCAGCTTTGTGGCGGGACAGGGGGCAACTAATGAAAAACTGTTTTTT.

The chain recombines TRBV7-9 with TRBJ1-2; unclear D gene. This CDR3 contains 12 residues. The germline V gene has CDR1 SEHNR and CDR2 FQNEAQ (reference sequence). V lost 1 base, J lost 2 bases, and 2 bases lay in between. In DNA, the CDR3 is TGTGCCAGCAGCTTAGGCAACTATGGCTACACCTTC. This gives the protein CASSLGNYGYTF.

The chain has TRBV6-4 and TRBJ1-2; D unresolved. CDR3 size: 14 residues. In germline, CDR1 is MRHNA, CDR2 SNTAGT. V was clipped by 3 bases and J by 8 bases, with 16 bases between them. CDR3 coding DNA: TGTGCCAGCAGTGAATCGGGAGGCCCTGACGGCTACACCTTC. Protein product: CASSESGGPDGYTF.

The chain couples TRBV4-2 to TRBJ1-4; 8 nucleotides align to TRBD1. In germline, CDR1 is LGHNA, CDR2 YNFKEQ. Trimming cost V 4 bases and J 4 bases; bases outside gene matches: 5. The CDR3 runs 15 residues. The CDR3 DNA sequence: TGTGCCAGCAGCCCGATACAGGGGGTTAATGAAAAACTGTTTTTT. Its translation is CASSPIQGVNEKLFF.

For the CDR3, the DNA is TGTGCCAGCAGCCTCCCCAGGTGGACAGGGGGCCAGGAGACCCAGTACTTC. Its protein product is CASSLPRWTGGQETQYF. The V and J genes are TRBV5-4 and TRBJ2-5, with TRBD1 identical over 11 bases. Germline CDR1 SGHNT, CDR2 YYREEE (reference sequence). The trim removed 4 bases at V and 5 bases at J, leaving 13 bases unmatched. CDR3 length: 17 amino acids.

This clone has only one observation. The chain is built from TRBV5-1 and TRBJ2-7, with 12 positions matching TRBD2. CDR1 and CDR2 (germline): SGHRS, YFSETQ. V lost 5 bases and J lost 5; bases outside the gene matches: 8. The CDR3 is made up of 15 amino acids. Here the CDR3 DNA reads TGCGCCAGCAGTTTCGGACTAGCGGGATTCAACGAGCAGTACTTC. Translation gives CASSFGLAGFNEQYF.

This clone showed up just once. The V gene is TRBV11-3, the J gene TRBJ1-2, with 8 bases identical to TRBD1. Germline CDR1 reads SGHNT; CDR2 reads YENEEA. Trimming removed 3 bases from V and 2 bases from J; junction bases left unmatched: 2. There are 14 residues in the CDR3. CDR3 DNA sequence: TGTGCCAGCAGCTTCCGGACAGGGAACTATGGCTACACCTTC. Translating it yields CASSFRTGNYGYTF. The variable domain in full, with the rest retrieved from reference TRBV11-3 and TRBJ1-2, is EAGVVQSPRYKIIEKKQPVAFWCNPISGHNTLYWYLQNLGQGPELLIRYENEEAVDDSQLPKDRFSAERLKGVDSTLKIQPAELGDSAVYLCASSFRTGNYGYTFGSGTRLTVV.

J is TRBJ2-7 and V is TRBV12-5; a possible D gene is TRBD1 (6 bases). V was shortened by 4 bases and J by 2 bases, with 12 bases between the two germline ends. Germline values: CDR1 LGHNT, CDR2 FRNRAP. The CDR3 runs to 14 residues. Written as DNA, the CDR3 is TGTGCTAGTGGTTCGGTACAGGGCGCCTACGAGCAGTACTTC. Its protein is CASGSVQGAYEQYF.

This clone was counted a single time. V usage is TRBV9 and J usage is TRBJ2-7; 10 bases are a match to TRBD1. The trim removed 4 bases at V and 4 bases at J, leaving 11 bases unmatched. In germline, CDR1 is SGDLS, CDR2 YYNGEE. The CDR3 is 16 amino acids. This CDR3 reads CASSPRGGDRGYEQYF. CDR3 bases: TGTGCCAGCAGCCCCCGGGGGGGGGACAGGGGTTACGAGCAGTACTTC.

V gene TRBV7-9 combines with J gene TRBJ2-7; 7 bases are a match to TRBD1. V was clipped by 4 bases and J by 3 bases; unmatched bases: 3. There are 13 residues in the CDR3. The germline gives CDR1 SEHNR, CDR2 FQNEAQ (reference sequence). The CDR3 is CASSWGQNYEQYF. CDR3 nucleotide sequence: TGTGCCAGCAGCTGGGGACAGAACTACGAGCAGTACTTC.

The rearrangement uses TRBV7-9 and TRBJ2-7; 9 bases line up with TRBD1. The junction had 5 bases not matched to a gene; V was cut back by 5 bases and J by 0 bases. Germline CDR1 and CDR2: SEHNR and FQNEAQ (reference sequence). The CDR3 is 15 amino acids. Here the CDR3 reads CASSPGTGRSYEQYF. As DNA, the CDR3 is TGTGCCAGCAGCCCAGGGACAGGGCGCTCCTACGAGCAGTACTTC.